The TCR beta chain under discussion was sequenced for a study of blood T cell repertoires in COVID-19 (TCRdb year 2020). For context, the study as a whole: Samples covering the acute and convalescent phases of COVID-19 were provided by collaborators in the United States, Italy and Spain. The prospective study material was composed of cDNA or gDNA derived from T cells, B-cell-depleted T cells, or PBMCs. The dataset comprised deeply sampled blood TCRbeta repertoires from subjects exposed to, actively infected with, or recovered from COVID-19. The repertoires were released in a freely available public database meant as a resource for research on the immune response to SARS-CoV-2. The samples were drawn from the first 160 participants of the ongoing ImmuneRACE study and from 950 to 1,500 subjects provided by 6 global collaborators. A de-identified subject ID, COVID-19 status, age in years and sex were almost always included in the sample metadata. HLA class I and class II types, where available, came from metadata supplied by the sample provider rather than from assay-based typing.

Overall study results and their limits: How much clinical and demographic metadata was included differed by source and by participant, and the metadata was provided uncurated.

The V and J ends are trimmed by 5 bases and 6 bases, leaving 10 bases between them. The CDR3, from cysteine to phenylalanine, totals 12 residues. Only the CDR3 region is kept as DNA, spanning 36 bases read in frame from base 1. The germline V gene (reference sequence) specifies SEHNR as CDR1 and FQNEAQ as CDR2. TCRbeta CDR3 regions were amplified from genomic DNA by means of the immunoSEQ Assay, a bias-controlled multiplex PCR. Under the source paper's analysis protocol: The number of nucleated cells in each sample was estimated by amplification of reference gene primers within the assay. To quantify the absolute abundance of each unique TCRbeta CDR3 rearrangement, sequence reads were collapsed and filtered. For each sample, productive Simpson clonality was calculated by taking the square root of Simpson's diversity index across productive rearrangements. Imported from immuneACCESS, the table was reduced by TCRdb to in-frame sequences with V and J called. These copies leave out some clones; in studies compared against another copy, an unresolved V gene accounts for under half, and the cause of the remainder is not known. V and J calls and clone size are those listed in that table; D and trimming were worked out from the DNA. This sample holds fewer than 150,000 clones; roughly 72% were observed only once. The ten largest make up 9.5% to 14% of the sample.

Whole blood was collected in K2EDTA tubes by collaborating institutions according to the institutions' own protocols. Collaborator samples were shipped for TCRbeta analysis as frozen whole blood, isolated PBMCs, or DNA extracted from either sample type. A word on this clone: The specificity of this receptor is unknown. No clone much larger than this one lies a single base away; base qualities are absent.

Recombination linked TRBV7-9 to TRBJ1-1; the D segment cannot be called with confidence. Sequenced material: peripheral blood. The TCR originated in a human donor in a cohort sampled during active COVID-19. The DNA reads TGTGCCAGCAGCGCCTATGTGGCTGAAGCTTTCTTT. It translates to CASSAYVAEAFF.